One sample yielded the 22 T cell receptor beta chains listed below, sequenced in a study of shared clonotypes between healthy human individuals. The naive CD8 subset, CD45RO-negative cells positively selected for CCR7, excluded terminally differentiated effector memory CD45RA+ cells. Sequenced by immunoSEQ multiplex PCR; TCRdb stores in-frame clones only, minus some. The data contain about 680,000 clones, approximately 90% of them singletons. Sample: naive CD8+ T cells sorted from blood. Receptors were obtained from a man aged 25 to 45 in good health.

For the CDR3, the DNA is TGTGCCAGCAGCTTATGGGGGTCGAGACAGGGTTCCTACGAGCAGTACTTC. It is translated as CASSLWGSRQGSYEQYF. The chain couples TRBV11-2 to TRBJ2-7, with 7 bases matching TRBD1. This CDR3 spans 17 amino acids. Trimming took 2 bases from V and 1 from J; bases not matched to a gene: 11. Germline V CDR1 and CDR2: SGHAT, FQNNGV. Filled out from reference TRBV11-2 and TRBJ2-7, the complete variable domain reads EAGVAQSPRYKIIEKRQSVAFWCNPISGHATLYWYQQILGQGPKLLIQFQNNGVVDDSQLPKDRFSAERLKGVDSTLKIQPAKLEDSAVYLCASSLWGSRQGSYEQYFGPGTRLTVT.

The V call is TRBV6-5, the J call TRBJ2-7; the D is unclear. Deletions cut 0 bases from V and 0 bases from J, with 9 bases between. Looked up from germline, CDR1 is MNHEY and CDR2 is SVGAGI. The CDR3 runs 15 residues. This CDR3 reads CASSYSLESSYEQYF. CDR3 nucleotide sequence: TGTGCCAGCAGTTACTCTCTTGAGAGCTCCTACGAGCAGTACTTC.

This clone was recorded once. Mismatch with germline at one junction end may stem from a read error. The rearrangement joins TRBV5-6 to TRBJ2-3, with 12 bases matching TRBD2. The CDR3 is 12 residues long. Germline V gene lookup returns CDR1 SGHDT and CDR2 YYEEEE. The CDR3 nucleotides read TGTGCCAGCACCAACTCTAGCGGGAGGGGTGCCTTT. This sequence encodes CASTNSSGRGAF.

The rearrangement joins TRBV4-3 to TRBJ2-7, with unresolved D. Germline V gene lookup returns CDR1 LGHNA and CDR2 YSLEER. The CDR3 is made up of 14 amino acids. Trimming took off 0 bases at V and 2 bases at J, with 8 bases between the two ends. The CDR3, as DNA: TGCGCCAGCAGCCAAGATCAAGGACCCTACGAGCAGTACTTC. This gives the protein CASSQDQGPYEQYF.

The chain joins TRBV11-3 to TRBJ2-2; 10 nucleotides agree with TRBD1. The CDR3 runs 14 residues. Trimming at V came to 3 bases and at J to 6 bases, leaving 1 base not matched to a gene. Germline CDR1 reads SGHNT; CDR2 reads YENEEA. The CDR3 spells CASSLGQGSGELFF. The CDR3 DNA reads TGTGCCAGCAGCTTGGGACAGGGGTCCGGGGAGCTGTTTTTT.

CDR3 nucleotides: TGTGCCAGCAGCGTAGGGTCTAGCGAGAACAATGAGCAGTTCTTC. It is translated as CASSVGSSENNEQFF. This rearrangement joins TRBV9 to TRBJ2-1; possible D gene TRBD2, 6 bases. Germline V gives CDR1 SGDLS, CDR2 YYNGEE. The CDR3 spans 15 residues. V shed 0 bases and J shed 5 bases, with 12 bases lying between them.

The chain links TRBV6-5 to TRBJ2-4; possible D gene TRBD1, 6 bases. CDR3 length: 14 amino acids. V was trimmed by 7 bases and J by 5 bases, leaving 15 bases between them. Germline CDR1 and CDR2: MNHEY and SVGAGI. CDR3 sequence reads: CASTADQGQNIQYF. The CDR3 DNA is TGTGCCAGCACAGCCGACCAGGGGCAAAACATTCAGTACTTC.

The chain links TRBV10-3 to TRBJ1-5, with 9 bases lining up with TRBD1. V dropped 6 bases and J dropped 5; count of bases not matched to a gene: 8. Looked up from germline, CDR1 is ENHRY and CDR2 is SYGVKD. This CDR3 is 15 amino acids long. The DNA for the CDR3 is TGTGCCATCAGGTCCGGGACAGGGAGGGATCAGCCCCAGCATTTT. Protein: CAIRSGTGRDQPQHF.

The genes are TRBV27 and TRBJ1-1; D not certain. CDR1 and CDR2 (germline): MNHEY, SMNVEV (reference sequence). Trimming shortened V by 3 bases and J by 0 bases, and 8 bases separated the two germline ends. The CDR3 loop spans 14 amino acids. The CDR3 bases are TGTGCCAGCAGTTTTGGTGGATTGAACACTGAAGCTTTCTTT. Protein: CASSFGGLNTEAFF.

This chain links TRBV7-9 with TRBJ1-2, with D tentatively TRBD1 (6 bases). V was pared by 5 bases and J by 7 bases, with 17 bases between. The CDR3 extends over 14 amino acids. The germline V gene encodes CDR1 SEHNR and CDR2 FQNEAQ (reference sequence). CDR3 protein: CASSGTGQKTGYTF. The CDR3 DNA sequence: TGTGCCAGCAGCGGCACAGGACAGAAGACTGGCTACACCTTC.

V is TRBV7-9 and J is TRBJ2-4; D is ambiguous. The CDR3 runs to 14 residues. Germline-derived CDR1 and CDR2 are SEHNR and FQNEAQ (reference sequence). Trimming took off 2 bases at V and 1 base at J, with 6 bases between the two ends. The CDR3 nucleotides are TGTGCCAGCAGCTTATTGGAGGCCAAAAACATTCAGTACTTC. As protein: CASSLLEAKNIQYF.

This chain links TRBV5-1 with TRBJ2-1, with 8 bases that match TRBD2. J lost 0 bases, V lost 4 bases, and 6 bases had no gene match. In germline, CDR1 is SGHRS, CDR2 YFSETQ. This CDR3 comprises 16 residues. The CDR3 DNA is TGCGCCAGCAGCCCACGCGGGGGGAGCTCCTACAATGAGCAGTTCTTC. The encoded protein is CASSPRGGSSYNEQFF.

The chain carries TRBV30 and TRBJ1-2, with D hard to call. Trimming shortened V by 8 bases and J by 0 bases, and 22 bases separated the two germline ends. The CDR3 has 16 amino acids. Germline CDR1 GTSNPN, CDR2 SVGIG (reference sequence). For the CDR3, the DNA is TGTGCCCATAAAATTTGCACGGAGGATCCTAACTATGGCTACACCTTC. Residues: CAHKICTEDPNYGYTF.

Here the CDR3 DNA reads TGTGCCAGCGCGTACGAGCAGTACTTC. It specifies CASAYEQYF. The gene calls are TRBV21-1 and TRBJ2-7; no check of the table's D call, TRBD2, against the DNA was made. TRBV21-1 is a recognized pseudogene. The CDR3 has 9 residues.

With respect to this clone: Other nucleotide sequences from this sample produce the same CDR3. V is TRBV9 and J is TRBJ2-5; D is tentatively TRBD1 or TRBD2 (5 bases each). CDR3 size: 14 residues. V was shortened by 0 bases and J by 1 base, with 7 bases between the two germline ends. Germline V gives CDR1 SGDLS, CDR2 YYNGEE. In DNA form, the CDR3 reads TGTGCCAGCAGCGTAGGGGGGTCCCAAGAGACCCAGTACTTC. Encoded protein: CASSVGGSQETQYF.

V usage is TRBV7-6 and J usage is TRBJ2-7; possibly TRBD1 for D (5 bases). The CDR3 spans 15 residues. Trimming removed 1 base from V and 3 bases from J, with 13 bases in between. CDR1 and CDR2 from the germline V gene are SGHVS and FNYEAQ. The CDR3: CASSLGLGQSYEQYF. The DNA of the CDR3 is TGTGCCAGCAGCTTAGGTCTCGGACAAAGCTACGAGCAGTACTTC.

The rearrangement joins TRBV19 to TRBJ1-2; a possible D gene is TRBD1 (5 bases). Per germline, CDR1 LNHDA and CDR2 SQIVND (reference sequence). V was pared by 4 bases and J by 6 bases, with 12 bases between. The CDR3 has 13 residues. Here the CDR3 reads CASSRDSLNGYTF. CDR3 DNA sequence: TGTGCCAGTAGTAGGGACTCGTTAAATGGCTACACCTTC.

J is TRBJ2-3 and V is TRBV11-1; 7 bases line up with TRBD1. V lost 5 bases, J lost 2 bases, and 4 bases stayed unmatched. This CDR3 is built from 14 residues. Germline V lookup: CDR1 SGHAT, CDR2 FQDESV (reference sequence). The CDR3 coding sequence is TGTGCCAGCAGCCTGGACAGGAACACAGATACGCAGTATTTT. It is translated as CASSLDRNTDTQYF.

This chain joins TRBV13 and TRBJ1-1, with D possibly matching TRBD1 (5 bases). Per germline, CDR1 PRHDT and CDR2 FYEKMQ (reference sequence). V was pared by 1 base and J by 4 bases, with 7 bases between. The CDR3 spans 13 residues. CDR3 sequence (DNA): TGTGCCAGCAGCTTAGAGGGGTCCACTGAAGCTTTCTTT. Translation gives CASSLEGSTEAFF.

The rearrangement joins TRBV19 to TRBJ2-7; D uncertain. The V end lost 5 bases, the J end lost 6 bases, and 8 bases lay between the germline ends. The germline gives CDR1 LNHDA, CDR2 SQIVND (reference sequence). The CDR3 totals 11 residues. CDR3 loop: CASSVFGEQYF. The CDR3 DNA sequence: TGTGCCAGTAGTGTTTTTGGCGAGCAGTACTTC.

This sequence joins TRBV2 and TRBJ2-2, with 8 bases aligning to TRBD1. With 6 bases clipped from V and 0 bases from J, the junction kept 3 bases outside the gene matches. Germline-derived CDR1 and CDR2 are SNHLY and FYNNEI. CDR3 length equals 15 residues. In nucleotides, the CDR3 is TGTGCCAGCAGAGGGACAGGCTCGAACACCGGGGAGCTGTTTTTT. Translating gives CASRGTGSNTGELFF.

The rearrangement links TRBV30 to TRBJ2-7; 9 positions agree with TRBD2. The J segment lost 3 bases and the V segment lost 2 bases, leaving 5 bases of the junction unmatched. This CDR3 has 14 amino acids. In germline, CDR1 is GTSNPN, CDR2 SVGIG (reference sequence). The CDR3 here is CAWSNTSGFYEQYF. Here the CDR3 DNA reads TGTGCCTGGAGTAATACTAGCGGGTTCTACGAGCAGTACTTC.